The 23 T cell receptor beta chains in this list originate from one sample, sequenced in a study of beta chain features in type 1 diabetes. Study conclusions and caveats: When Type 1 diabetes patients were examined, their TCRB CDR3s proved moderately but significantly shorter in all four CD4+ subsets.

No antigen is known for these receptors. All of the isolated RNA was reverse transcribed, so expressed TCRB transcripts were sequenced. TCRdb's copy holds only in-frame clones and misses some; the assay was immunoSEQ multiplex PCR. There are about 740,000 clones in the sample; around 15% occur only once, and less than 0.025% lies in the top ten. Material for sequencing was naive CD4+ T cells from blood. These TCRs come from a young man with type 1 diabetes.

This clone was detected only a few times. The CDR3 protein is CASSLGLGEGEQYF. In nucleotides, the CDR3 is TGCGCCAGCAGCTTGGGTCTAGGGGAAGGCGAGCAGTACTTC. The chain uses TRBV5-1 and TRBJ2-7; D might be TRBD1 (5 bases). Trimming shortened V by 0 bases and J by 6 bases, and 13 bases separated the two germline ends. In germline, CDR1 is SGHRS, CDR2 YFSETQ. There are 14 residues in the CDR3.

The chain employs TRBV9 and TRBJ1-2; the D gene is possibly TRBD1 (6 bases). Trimming removed 4 bases at V and 2 bases at J, with 15 bases between. CDR1 is SGDLS, CDR2 YYNGEE, per germline. The CDR3 spans 15 residues. CDR3 DNA sequence: TGTGCCAGCAGCACCAGTGGGGGGCGCAACTATGGCTACACCTTC. This codes for CASSTSGGRNYGYTF.

The CDR3 sequence: CASTQPRNTEAFF. As DNA, the CDR3 is TGTGCCAGCACCCAACCGAGGAACACTGAAGCTTTCTTT. The gene calls are TRBV2 and TRBJ1-1, with D unresolved. With 7 bases removed from V and 1 base from J, the gap between germline ends came to 10 bases. The CDR3 extends over 13 amino acids. Per germline, CDR1 SNHLY and CDR2 FYNNEI.

In its sample, this clone was seen a few times. The same CDR3 also results from other DNA sequences found in this sample. CDR3 sequence: CASSGNYGYTF. The CDR3 DNA follows: TGTGCCAGCAGTGGAAACTATGGCTACACCTTC. J is TRBJ1-2 and V is TRBV25-1; no clear D gene. V lost 4 bases and J lost 2, with 2 bases in between. CDR1 and CDR2 from the germline V gene are MGHDK and SYGVNS. This CDR3 has 11 residues.

V gene TRBV4-2 combines with J gene TRBJ1-2; unclear D gene. V was shortened by 4 bases and J by 2 bases, with 11 bases between the two germline ends. There are 14 residues in the CDR3. The germline CDR1 and CDR2 sequences are LGHNA and YNFKEQ. The CDR3 is CASSLPTVNYGYTF. In DNA, the CDR3 is TGTGCCAGCAGCCTACCGACGGTGAACTATGGCTACACCTTC.

The CDR3 DNA is TGTGCCAGCAGTTCTGGGGCCAACGTCCTGACTTTC. It is translated as CASSSGANVLTF. This chain connects TRBV25-1 to TRBJ2-6; D not certain. The CDR3 has 12 residues. Trimming pared 5 bases from V and 1 base from J, leaving 0 bases between. Germline V gene sequence: CDR1 MGHDK, CDR2 SYGVNS.

This chain joins TRBV6-1 and TRBJ1-4, with a possible D match to TRBD1 (5 bases). The germline V gene encodes CDR1 MNHNS and CDR2 SASEGT. Trimming removed 7 bases from V and 8 bases from J, with 14 bases in between. The CDR3 covers 13 residues. CDR3 residues: CASTMTVSEKLFF. CDR3 nucleotides: TGTGCCAGCACCATGACAGTTAGCGAAAAACTGTTTTTT.

This clone was recorded many times. The V and J genes are TRBV30 and TRBJ1-5; no clear D. Germline V gene lookup returns CDR1 GTSNPN and CDR2 SVGIG (reference sequence). CDR3 size: 13 residues. V was trimmed by 5 bases and J by 0 bases, leaving 8 bases between them. CDR3 nucleotide sequence: TGTGCCTGGGGGGAGGATAGCAATCAGCCCCAGCATTTT. It yields the protein CAWGEDSNQPQHF.

This rearrangement joins TRBV10-3 to TRBJ1-2; 7 positions agree with TRBD1. The V gene end was trimmed by 6 bases and the J gene end by 4 bases; junction bases not matched to a gene: 8. The CDR3 runs to 14 residues. Per germline, CDR1 ENHRY and CDR2 SYGVKD. The DNA for the CDR3 is TGTGCCATCAGCCCCGGGACAGAAGTCTATGGCTACACCTTC. Translating gives CAISPGTEVYGYTF.

This chain connects TRBV7-8 to TRBJ1-1, with D possibly TRBD1 on 5 matching bases. Per germline, CDR1 SGHVS and CDR2 FQNEAQ. The germline V and J ends were trimmed by 5 bases and 7 bases, with 20 bases remaining between them. CDR3 length: 15 amino acids. CDR3 nucleotides: TGTGCCAGCAGCCTTATCCAGGGAGGGGTTGTTGAAGCTTTCTTT. Translation: CASSLIQGGVVEAFF. The full variable domain, with the rest looked up from reference TRBV7-8 and TRBJ1-1, is GAGVSQSPRYKVAKRGQDVALRCDPISGHVSLFWYQQALGQGPEFLTYFQNEAQLDKSGLPSDRFFAERPEGSVSTLKIQRTQQEDSAVYLCASSLIQGGVVEAFFGQGTRLTVV.

This clone was seen a handful of times. CDR3 amino acids: CASSFDRAIYEQYF. For the CDR3, the DNA is TGTGCCAGCAGCTTCGACAGGGCAATCTACGAGCAGTACTTC. The chain employs TRBV11-2 and TRBJ2-7; 7 bases are a match to TRBD1. CDR1 and CDR2 from the germline V gene are SGHAT and FQNNGV. After removal of 3 bases from V and 3 bases from J, the junction contained 5 bases not matched to a gene. CDR3 length equals 14 residues.

This clone was detected only a few times. J is TRBJ1-1 and V is TRBV14; 7 positions agree with TRBD1. Per the germline V gene, CDR1 is SGHDN and CDR2 is FVKESK. CDR3 length: 16 residues. Trimming cost V 4 bases and J 1 base; bases outside gene matches: 9. CDR3 residues: CASSRRGGARNTEAFF. In DNA form, the CDR3 reads TGTGCCAGCAGCCGTCGAGGGGGCGCGAGGAACACTGAAGCTTTCTTT.

The rearrangement links TRBV29-1 to TRBJ1-2; D may be TRBD1 (6 bases). V was clipped by 5 bases and J by 6 bases, with 22 bases between them. The V gene's germline CDR1 is SQVTM and CDR2 ANQGSEA. This CDR3 has 15 amino acids. CDR3 sequence (DNA): TGCAGCGTTTATCGGGGGGCCATGCCAGGTGATGGCTACACCTTC. Translation gives CSVYRGAMPGDGYTF.

This clone has only a few counts. The J gene is TRBJ1-1, the V gene TRBV5-1; D is perhaps TRBD1 (6 bases). Per germline, CDR1 SGHRS and CDR2 YFSETQ. V shed 5 bases and J shed 0 bases, with 11 bases lying between them. CDR3 size: 14 residues. The CDR3: CASRAGQMNTEAFF. The CDR3 DNA sequence: TGCGCCAGCAGGGCGGGACAAATGAACACTGAAGCTTTCTTT.

The rearrangement joins TRBV29-1 to TRBJ2-1, with 8 nucleotides matching TRBD2. The germline V gene has CDR1 SQVTM and CDR2 ANQGSEA. V shed 5 bases, J shed 7 bases, and the junction held 4 bases outside the gene matches. The CDR3 has 12 amino acids. CDR3: CSVSSGGNEQFF. The CDR3 nucleotides are TGCAGCGTTTCCTCGGGGGGGAATGAGCAGTTCTTC.

The chain has TRBV2 and TRBJ1-1; D is unclear. This CDR3 comprises 13 residues. V gave up 1 base and J gave up 3 bases, with 6 bases separating them. The V gene's germline CDR1 is SNHLY and CDR2 FYNNEI. The CDR3 here is CASSEGLDTEAFF. Written as DNA, the CDR3 is TGTGCCAGCAGTGAAGGTTTGGACACTGAAGCTTTCTTT.

Regarding this clone: Mismatch with germline at one junction end may stem from a read error. The chain links TRBV7-9 to TRBJ2-5; D gene unclear. The CDR3 has 10 residues. Germline loops: CDR1 SEHNR, CDR2 FQNEAQ (reference sequence). The CDR3 coding sequence is TGTGCCAGCAGCTTAGTACCGGCTGACTTC. The encoded protein is CASSLVPADF.

This clone was observed a handful of times. The sample contains more than one DNA sequence encoding this CDR3. This chain connects TRBV6-5 to TRBJ1-1; TRBD1 might be the D (5 bases). V lost 0 bases, J lost 5 bases, and 7 bases lay in between. Per germline, CDR1 MNHEY and CDR2 SVGAGI. The CDR3 sequence is 13 residues long. The CDR3: CASSYSPGTEAFF. In nucleotides, the CDR3 is TGTGCCAGCAGTTACTCTCCAGGGACTGAAGCTTTCTTT.

The V call is TRBV28, the J call TRBJ2-2; either TRBD1 or TRBD2 may fit D (5 bases each). Germline CDR1 reads MDHEN; CDR2 reads SYDVKM. CDR3 size: 20 residues. Trimming stripped 2 bases from V and 4 bases from J, with 26 bases between. DNA for the CDR3: TGTGCCAGCAGTTTAGCGAGGGGAAAAGGCATGCCCTTGTTCACCGGGGAGCTGTTTTTT. Translated: CASSLARGKGMPLFTGELFF.

Points on this clone: Other nucleotide sequences in the sample specify the same CDR3. This chain joins TRBV18 and TRBJ1-1, with 8 nucleotides matching TRBD1. The germline V gene has CDR1 KGHSH and CDR2 LQKENI. CDR3 length: 14 amino acids. The V and J ends lost 3 bases and 2 bases, in that order; junction bases with no gene match: 2. The CDR3 protein is CASSPTGENTEAFF. CDR3 nucleotides: TGTGCCAGCTCACCGACAGGGGAAAACACTGAAGCTTTCTTT.

The chain recombines TRBV6-1 with TRBJ2-5; D is possibly TRBD2 (5 bases). Germline V gene sequence: CDR1 MNHNS, CDR2 SASEGT. V lost 2 bases and J 7 bases, leaving 14 bases between the germline ends. The CDR3 contains 14 residues. CDR3 amino acids: CASSETSGPGTQYF. CDR3 sequence (DNA): TGTGCCAGCAGTGAAACCAGCGGCCCTGGGACCCAGTACTTC.

The chain combines TRBV6-4 with TRBJ1-5, with D perhaps TRBD1 (5 bases). Looked up from germline, CDR1 is MRHNA and CDR2 is SNTAGT. The CDR3 length is 13 residues. V shed 5 bases and J shed 5 bases, with 10 bases lying between them. Written as DNA, the CDR3 is TGTGCCAGCAGTCTAGACAGCGATCAGCCCCAGCATTTT. It yields the protein CASSLDSDQPQHF.

The chain joins TRBV29-1 to TRBJ2-5; D might be TRBD2 (6 bases). Per the germline V gene, CDR1 is SQVTM and CDR2 is ANQGSEA. Trimming shortened V by 7 bases and J by 5 bases, and 26 bases separated the two germline ends. The CDR3 covers 16 residues. In nucleotides, the CDR3 is TGCAGCGCCGTCATAGGAGGAGCGGGCTTTGGGGAGACCCAGTACTTC. Protein sequence: CSAVIGGAGFGETQYF.